This is a list of T cell receptor beta chains from one sample in a study of OX40 agonist ivuxolimab in advanced cancers. The repertoire was sequenced with immunoSEQ multiplex PCR; TCRdb's copy has only in-frame clones and lacks some. The data show 25,000 to 30,000 clones, with 84% seen just once and 15% to 20% held by the top ten. Specimen: CD4+ or CD8+ T cells sorted from blood, collected in a trial of the OX40 agonist ivuxolimab. These receptor sequences come from an adult with an advanced solid tumor such as melanoma, head and neck, liver or kidney cancer. CDR3s include the opening cysteine and the closing phenylalanine or tryptophan. D genes are given only for firm matches. Clone size appears in some rows only: once, few, many, or a class for an expanded clone.

V gene,clone size,D gene,J gene,CDR3 DNA,CDR3 protein
TRBV6-6,NA,NA,TRBJ2-6,TGTGCCAGCAGTTACGGGCTGGGCTCTGGGGCCAACGTCCTGACTTTC,CASSYGLGSGANVLTF
TRBV6-6,NA,TRBD1,TRBJ2-1,TGTGCCACCTCGTTTGGGGACAGGGGTTGGAATGAGCAGTTCTTC,CATSFGDRGWNEQFF
TRBV6-1,NA,NA,TRBJ2-7,TGTGCCAGCAGTGAGGAAGGGCCCTACGAGCAGTACTTC,CASSEEGPYEQYF
TRBV6-1,NA,TRBD2,TRBJ2-1,TGTGCCAGCAGTGAAGCGGAGGGCGGGAGGTTATACAATGAGCAGTTCTTC,CASSEAEGGRLYNEQFF
TRBV12-5,NA,NA,TRBJ1-1,TGTGCTAGTGGTTGGGGCCGTTCCGAAGCTTTCTTT,CASGWGRSEAFF
TRBV5-6,NA,TRBD2,TRBJ2-1,TGTGCCAGCAGCCCCCCGGAGGAGCGGGAGATGGTAGATGAGCAGTTCTTC,CASSPPEEREMVDEQFF
TRBV6-1,NA,NA,TRBJ2-4,TGTGCCAGCAGTGAAACGGCTGGTCTAGCCAAAAACATTCAGTACTTC,CASSETAGLAKNIQYF
TRBV2,NA,NA,TRBJ1-1,TGTGCCAGGACAGGTGCGAACACTGAAGCTTTCTTT,CARTGANTEAFF
TRBV27,once,NA,TRBJ2-3,TGTGCCAGCAGTACCCTCCCAGATACGCAGTATTTT,CASSTLPDTQYF
TRBV11-2,NA,NA,TRBJ2-2,TGTGCCAGCAGCCCCACAATGCAGGGGAACACCGGGGAGCTGTTTTTT,CASSPTMQGNTGELFF
TRBV7-2,NA,NA,TRBJ1-2,TGTGCCAGCAGCTTAGAGGGTTATGGCTACACCTTC,CASSLEGYGYTF
TRBV14,few,NA,TRBJ1-5,TGTGCCAGCAGCCAAGATTGGGGACAGCCCCAGCATTTT,CASSQDWGQPQHF
TRBV9,NA,NA,TRBJ2-1,TGTGCCAGCAGCGCGTTTAGGGGTAGGAGGGATGAGCAGTTCTTC,CASSAFRGRRDEQFF
TRBV4-1,NA,NA,TRBJ2-7,TGCGCCAGCAGCCGGCAGGGTGACACCTACGAGCAGTACTTC,CASSRQGDTYEQYF
TRBV2,NA,NA,TRBJ1-1,TGTGCCAGCCTCCAGGGCTGGACTGAAGCTTTCTTT,CASLQGWTEAFF
TRBV7-9,once,NA,TRBJ2-7,TGTGCCAGCAGCTTAAGCACCAGCTCCTACGAGCAGTACTTC,CASSLSTSSYEQYF
TRBV7-2,NA,TRBD2,TRBJ2-2,TGTGCCAGCAGCCCCACATGGACTAGCGGCACCGGGGAGCTGTTTTTT,CASSPTWTSGTGELFF
TRBV7-6,once,NA,TRBJ2-7,TGTGCCAGCAGCCAAGGGGGGACCTACGAGCAGTACTTC,CASSQGGTYEQYF
TRBV19,NA,NA,TRBJ2-6,TGTGCCAGTAGTAATGGGACTTATGGGGCCAACGTCCTGACTTTC,CASSNGTYGANVLTF
TRBV9,NA,NA,TRBJ1-1,TGTGCCAGCACCCCAGACGACGTCGCTGAAGCTTTCTTT,CASTPDDVAEAFF
TRBV4-1,NA,NA,TRBJ2-7,TGCGCCAGCAGCCAAGAGCGCGGCTACGAGCAGTACTTC,CASSQERGYEQYF
TRBV6-6,NA,TRBD1,TRBJ2-5,TGTGCCAGCAGCGGACAGGGGGGAGAGACCCAGTACTTC,CASSGQGGETQYF
TRBV5-4,NA,NA,TRBJ2-7,TGTGCCAGCAGCTTGGAGACCTACGAGCAGTACTTC,CASSLETYEQYF
TRBV5-1,NA,TRBD2,TRBJ2-7,TGCGCCAGCAGCTGGGGGGAGGGCGTCTACGAGCAGTACTTC,CASSWGEGVYEQYF
TRBV5-1,NA,TRBD2,TRBJ2-5,TGCGCCAGCAGCAGTACTAGCGGTGAACTACAAGAGACCCAGTACTTC,CASSSTSGELQETQYF
TRBV7-8,NA,NA,TRBJ2-7,TGTGCCAGCAGCTTATCTCCTTCCAGCTCCTACGAGCAGTACTTC,CASSLSPSSSYEQYF
TRBV11-2,NA,NA,TRBJ2-7,TGTGCCAGCTTAACGCGTTCGGACAGCTCCTACGAGCAGTACTTC,CASLTRSDSSYEQYF
TRBV5-1,NA,NA,TRBJ1-4,TGCGCCAGCGGAGGGGGTCTAACTAATGAAAAACTGTTTTTT,CASGGGLTNEKLFF
TRBV7-9,few,NA,TRBJ2-4,TGTGCCAGCAGCGACGCGGGAAACATTCAGTACTTC,CASSDAGNIQYF
TRBV2,NA,NA,TRBJ2-5,TGTGCCAGCAGTGAAGAGGTAGCGAGACGAGAGACCCAGTACTTC,CASSEEVARRETQYF
TRBV6-6,NA,NA,TRBJ2-7,TGTGCCAGCAGTTACTATGGGGGCGCCTACGAGCAGTACTTC,CASSYYGGAYEQYF
TRBV7-9,once,NA,TRBJ2-2,TGTGCCAGCAGCTTTGGGGCCGACCAGAACACCGGGGAGCTGTTTTTT,CASSFGADQNTGELFF
TRBV1,NA,NA,TRBJ2-1,TGCACCAGCAGCCGCCGACATCTAGCGGGGGGAGACAATGAGCAGTTCTTC,CTSSRRHLAGGDNEQFF
TRBV7-7,NA,TRBD1,TRBJ2-2,TGTGCTAGCAGCATGACAGGGGCCGGGGAGCTGTTTTTT,CASSMTGAGELFF
TRBV29-1,NA,NA,TRBJ2-1,TGCAGCGTTGAATCTAGTTCCTACAATGAGCAGTTCTTC,CSVESSSYNEQFF
TRBV7-9,once,NA,TRBJ1-1,TGTGCCAGCAGAGGGTCGATCGACACTGAAGCTTTCTTT,CASRGSIDTEAFF
TRBV13,NA,NA,TRBJ1-2,TGTGCCAGCAGCGCCGACAGCTATGGCTACACCTTC,CASSADSYGYTF
TRBV19,few,NA,TRBJ2-2,TGTGCCAGTAGTCCGTCGGGGGAGCTGTTTTTT,CASSPSGELFF
TRBV7-9,NA,NA,TRBJ2-7,TGTGCCAGCAGCTCCGGGGCTAAGTCCAACGAGCAGTACTTC,CASSSGAKSNEQYF
TRBV28,NA,NA,TRBJ1-4,TGTGCCAGCAGTGATCCGGGAGTCGGGGAAAAACTGTTTTTT,CASSDPGVGEKLFF